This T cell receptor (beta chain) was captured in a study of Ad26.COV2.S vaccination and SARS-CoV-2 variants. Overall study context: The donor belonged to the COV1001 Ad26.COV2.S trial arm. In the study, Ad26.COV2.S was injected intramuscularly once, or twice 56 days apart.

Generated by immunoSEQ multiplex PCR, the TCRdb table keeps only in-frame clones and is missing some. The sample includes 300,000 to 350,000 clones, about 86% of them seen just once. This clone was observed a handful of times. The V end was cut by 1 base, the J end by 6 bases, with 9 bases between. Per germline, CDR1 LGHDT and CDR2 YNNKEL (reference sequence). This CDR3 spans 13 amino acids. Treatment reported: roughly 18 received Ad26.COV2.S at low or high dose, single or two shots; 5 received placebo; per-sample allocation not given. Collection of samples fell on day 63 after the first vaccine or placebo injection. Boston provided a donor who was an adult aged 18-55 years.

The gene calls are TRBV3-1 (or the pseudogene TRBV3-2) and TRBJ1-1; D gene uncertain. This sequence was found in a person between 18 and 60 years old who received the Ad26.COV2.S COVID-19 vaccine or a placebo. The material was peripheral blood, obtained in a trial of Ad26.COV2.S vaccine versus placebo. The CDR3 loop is CASSQGVGPEAFF. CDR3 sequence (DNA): TGTGCCAGCAGCCAAGGGGTGGGTCCTGAAGCTTTCTTT.